This entry is about one T cell receptor (beta chain). Its antigen is not identified. The data are from a study of cytomegalovirus exposure and HLA in healthy donors. Study-wide findings and caveats: Most of the TCR beta V segments (in an earlier analysis) were productive either about 87% or about 30% of the time.

The CDR3 consists of 15 residues. Trimming left V 4 bases short and J 0 bases short, with 11 bases between. Germline-derived CDR1 and CDR2 are SGHRS and YFSETQ. The PCR used 60 Vbeta and 13 Jbeta primers. Here immunoSEQ multiplex PCR was the method, and the copy in TCRdb shows in-frame clones only, minus some. The sample comprises 150,000 to 200,000 clones, approximately 80% of which are singletons, and 13% to 15% rests with the top ten. Sequenced material: PBMCs. This sequence was found in a woman aged 25 to 39 in good health and CMV-seropositive. This chain connects TRBV5-1 to TRBJ2-1; possible D gene TRBD1, 6 bases. The CDR3 region has the DNA TGCGCCAGCAGCATACAGGGAAGCTCCTACAATGAGCAGTTCTTC. Translation gives CASSIQGSSYNEQFF.